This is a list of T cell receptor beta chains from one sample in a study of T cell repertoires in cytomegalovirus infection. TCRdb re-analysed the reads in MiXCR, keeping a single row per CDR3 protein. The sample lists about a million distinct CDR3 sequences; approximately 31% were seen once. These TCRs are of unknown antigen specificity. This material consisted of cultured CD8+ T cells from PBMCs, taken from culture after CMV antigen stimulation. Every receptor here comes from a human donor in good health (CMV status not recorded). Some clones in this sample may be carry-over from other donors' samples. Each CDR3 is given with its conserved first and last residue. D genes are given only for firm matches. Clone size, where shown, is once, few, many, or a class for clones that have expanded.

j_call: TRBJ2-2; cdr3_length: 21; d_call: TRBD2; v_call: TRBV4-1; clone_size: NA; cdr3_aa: CASSQVPSSGGFPPNTGELFF; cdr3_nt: TGCGCCAGCAGCCAAGTCCCGAGTAGCGGGGGGTTCCCTCCGAACACCGGGGAGCTGTTTTTT
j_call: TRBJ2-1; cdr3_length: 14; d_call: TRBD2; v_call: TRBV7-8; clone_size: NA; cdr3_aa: CANSLAGTYNEQFF; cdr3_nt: TGTGCCAACAGTCTAGCGGGGACCTACAATGAGCAGTTCTTC
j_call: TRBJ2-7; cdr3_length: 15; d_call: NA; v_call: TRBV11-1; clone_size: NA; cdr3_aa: CASSLAPGPLDEQYF; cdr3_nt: TGTGCCAGCAGCTTGGCACCGGGCCCCCTCGACGAGCAGTACTTC
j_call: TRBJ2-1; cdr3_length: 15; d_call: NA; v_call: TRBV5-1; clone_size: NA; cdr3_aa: CASSLTSSSYNEQFF; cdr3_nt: TGCGCCAGCAGCTTAACTAGCAGCTCCTACAATGAGCAGTTCTTC
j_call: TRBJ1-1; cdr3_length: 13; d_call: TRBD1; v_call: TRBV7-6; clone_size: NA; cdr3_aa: CASSLRGDRDAFF; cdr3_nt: TGTGCCAGCAGCTTGAGGGGGGACAGAGACGCTTTCTTT
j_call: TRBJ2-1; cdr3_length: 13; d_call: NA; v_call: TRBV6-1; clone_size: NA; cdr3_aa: CASSGSGYNEQFF; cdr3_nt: TGTGCCAGCAGTGGTTCAGGGTACAATGAGCAGTTCTTC
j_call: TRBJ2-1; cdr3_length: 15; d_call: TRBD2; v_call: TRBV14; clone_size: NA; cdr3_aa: CASRQAGGPDNEQFF; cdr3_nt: TGTGCCAGTCGGCAAGCGGGGGGGCCCGACAATGAGCAGTTCTTC
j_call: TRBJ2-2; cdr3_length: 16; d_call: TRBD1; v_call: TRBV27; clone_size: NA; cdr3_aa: CASSLFRDRGTGELFF; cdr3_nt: TGTGCCAGCAGTTTATTCCGGGACAGGGGGACCGGGGAGCTGTTTTTT
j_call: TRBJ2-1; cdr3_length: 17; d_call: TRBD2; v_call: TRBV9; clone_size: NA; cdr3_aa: CASNGGAGGGGYNEQFF; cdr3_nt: TGTGCCAGCAACGGCGGGGCGGGGGGAGGAGGCTACAATGAGCAGTTCTTC
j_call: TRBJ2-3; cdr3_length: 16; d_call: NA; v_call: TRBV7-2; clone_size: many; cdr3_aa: CASSYYRVMTVDTQYF; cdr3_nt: TGTGCCAGCAGCTACTACAGGGTAATGACGGTCGATACGCAGTATTTT
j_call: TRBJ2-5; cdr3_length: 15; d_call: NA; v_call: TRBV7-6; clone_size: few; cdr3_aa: CASSSLDRNQETQYF; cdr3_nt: TGTGCCAGCAGCTCTCTAGACAGGAACCAAGAGACCCAGTACTTC
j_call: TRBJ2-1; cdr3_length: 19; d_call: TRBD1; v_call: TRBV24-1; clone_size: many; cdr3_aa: CATSDSRDRPYNSYNEQFF; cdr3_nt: TGTGCCACCAGTGATAGCCGGGACAGACCTTACAACTCCTACAATGAGCAGTTCTTC
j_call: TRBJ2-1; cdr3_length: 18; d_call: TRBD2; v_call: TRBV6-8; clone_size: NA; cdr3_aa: CASSYSHLLAGGVDEQFF; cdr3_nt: TGTGCCAGCAGTTACTCCCACCTACTAGCGGGGGGCGTGGATGAGCAGTTCTTC
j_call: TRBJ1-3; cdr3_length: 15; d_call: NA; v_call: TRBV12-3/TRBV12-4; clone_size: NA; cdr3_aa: CASSSQDSSGNTIYF; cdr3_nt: TGTGCCAGCAGCTCTCAGGACAGCTCTGGAAACACCATATATTTT
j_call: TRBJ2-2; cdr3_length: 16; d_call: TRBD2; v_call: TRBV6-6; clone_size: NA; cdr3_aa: CASTFTWTRDSGELFF; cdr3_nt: TGTGCCAGCACCTTTACTTGGACTAGAGATAGCGGGGAGCTGTTTTTT
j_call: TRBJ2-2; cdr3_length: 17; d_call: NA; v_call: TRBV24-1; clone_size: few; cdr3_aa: CATSAILQGANTGELFF; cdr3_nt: TGTGCCACCAGTGCGATTCTACAGGGAGCGAACACCGGGGAGCTGTTTTTT
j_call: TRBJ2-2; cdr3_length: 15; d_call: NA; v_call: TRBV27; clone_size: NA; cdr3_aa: CASSWASLGTGELFF; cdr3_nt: TGTGCCAGCAGTTGGGCCTCCCTTGGGACCGGGGAGCTGTTTTTT
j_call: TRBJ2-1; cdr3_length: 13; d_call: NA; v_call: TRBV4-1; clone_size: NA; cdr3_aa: CASSQDRDDEQFF; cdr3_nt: TGCGCCAGCAGCCAAGACAGGGACGATGAGCAGTTCTTC
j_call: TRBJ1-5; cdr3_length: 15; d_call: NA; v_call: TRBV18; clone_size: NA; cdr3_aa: CASSPPGHSNQPQHF; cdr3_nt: TGTGCCAGCTCACCACCGGGACACAGCAATCAGCCCCAGCATTTT
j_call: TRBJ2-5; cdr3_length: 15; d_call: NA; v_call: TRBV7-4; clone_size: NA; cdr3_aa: CASSSPRTDQETQYF; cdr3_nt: TGTGCCAGCAGCTCCCCGAGGACAGATCAAGAGACCCAGTACTTC
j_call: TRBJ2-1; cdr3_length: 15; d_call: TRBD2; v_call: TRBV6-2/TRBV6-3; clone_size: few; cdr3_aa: CASSSGGNLLNEQFF; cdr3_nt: TGTGCCAGCAGCTCCGGGGGGAACCTACTCAATGAGCAGTTCTTC
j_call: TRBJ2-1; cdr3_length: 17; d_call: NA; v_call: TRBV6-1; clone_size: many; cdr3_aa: CASTTFPPESSYNEQFF; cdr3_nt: TGTGCCAGCACCACATTCCCCCCTGAGAGCTCCTACAATGAGCAGTTCTTC
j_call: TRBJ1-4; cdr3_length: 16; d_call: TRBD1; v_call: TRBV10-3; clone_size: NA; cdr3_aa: CAISEYRQGEDEKLFF; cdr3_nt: TGTGCCATCAGTGAATATCGACAGGGGGAGGATGAAAAACTGTTTTTT
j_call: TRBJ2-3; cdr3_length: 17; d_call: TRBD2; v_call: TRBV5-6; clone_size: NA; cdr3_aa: CASSFPTSGGTTDTQYF; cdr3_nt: TGTGCCAGCAGCTTTCCGACTAGCGGGGGGACCACAGATACGCAGTATTTT